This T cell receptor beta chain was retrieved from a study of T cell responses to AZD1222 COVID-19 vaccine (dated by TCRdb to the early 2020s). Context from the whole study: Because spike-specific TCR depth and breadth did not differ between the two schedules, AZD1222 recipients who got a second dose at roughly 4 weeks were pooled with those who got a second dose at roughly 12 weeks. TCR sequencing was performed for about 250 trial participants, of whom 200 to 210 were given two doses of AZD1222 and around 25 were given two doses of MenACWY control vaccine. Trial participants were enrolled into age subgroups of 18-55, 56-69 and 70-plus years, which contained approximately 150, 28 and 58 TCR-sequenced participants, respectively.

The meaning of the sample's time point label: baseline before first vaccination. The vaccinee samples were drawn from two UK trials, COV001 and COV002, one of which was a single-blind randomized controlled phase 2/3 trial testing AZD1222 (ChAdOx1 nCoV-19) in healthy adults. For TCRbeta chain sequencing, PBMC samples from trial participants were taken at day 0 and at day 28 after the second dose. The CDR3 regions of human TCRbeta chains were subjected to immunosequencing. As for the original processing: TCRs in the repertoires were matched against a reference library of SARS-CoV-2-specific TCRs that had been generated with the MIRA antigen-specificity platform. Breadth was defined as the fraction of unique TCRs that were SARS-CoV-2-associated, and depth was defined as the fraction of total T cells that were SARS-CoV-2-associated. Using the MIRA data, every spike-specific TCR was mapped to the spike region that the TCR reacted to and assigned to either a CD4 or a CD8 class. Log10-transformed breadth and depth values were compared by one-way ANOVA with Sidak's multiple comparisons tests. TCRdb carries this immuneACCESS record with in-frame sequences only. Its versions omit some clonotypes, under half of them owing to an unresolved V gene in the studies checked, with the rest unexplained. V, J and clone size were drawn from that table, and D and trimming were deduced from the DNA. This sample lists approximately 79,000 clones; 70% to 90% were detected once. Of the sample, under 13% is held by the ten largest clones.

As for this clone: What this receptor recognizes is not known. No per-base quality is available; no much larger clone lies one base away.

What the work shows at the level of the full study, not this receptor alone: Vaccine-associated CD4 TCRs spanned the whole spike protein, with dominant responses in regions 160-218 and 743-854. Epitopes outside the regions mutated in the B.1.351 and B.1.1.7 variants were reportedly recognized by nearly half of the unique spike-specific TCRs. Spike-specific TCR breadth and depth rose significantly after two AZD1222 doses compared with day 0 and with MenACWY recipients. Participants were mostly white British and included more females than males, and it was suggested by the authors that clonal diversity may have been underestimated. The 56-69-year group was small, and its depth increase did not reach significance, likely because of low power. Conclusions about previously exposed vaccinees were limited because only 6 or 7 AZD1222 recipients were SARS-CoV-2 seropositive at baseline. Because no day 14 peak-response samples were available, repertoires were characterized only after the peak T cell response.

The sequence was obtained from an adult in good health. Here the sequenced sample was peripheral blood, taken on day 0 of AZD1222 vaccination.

The nucleotides read TGTGCCAGCAGCTTAGGCGGGGTCTTGGGGCAGTTCTTC. The resulting protein is CASSLGGVLGQFF. The sequence joins TRBV11-2 to TRBJ2-1, and TRBD2 may be the D gene, going by 6 matching bases. From the cysteine up to the phenylalanine, the CDR3 has a length of 13 residues. Left in the record is the CDR3 DNA by itself, 39 bases read in frame from the first base. V is reduced by 1 base and J by 12 bases, leaving a spacing of 13 bases between them. For CDR1 and CDR2, the germline V gene lists SGHAT and FQNNGV. The CDR3, completed at both ends by the reference TRBV11-2 and TRBJ2-1 genes, gives the full variable domain EAGVAQSPRYKIIEKRQSVAFWCNPISGHATLYWYQQILGQGPKLLIQFQNNGVVDDSQLPKDRFSAERLKGVDSTLKIQPAKLEDSAVYLCASSLGGVLGQFFGPGTRLTVL.